This T cell receptor beta chain originates from a study of blood T cell repertoires in COVID-19. Overall study: PBMCs, B-cell-depleted T cells, or T cells provided the cDNA or gDNA that made up the material.

V gave up 5 bases and J gave up 4 bases, with 9 bases separating them. The germline V gene has CDR1 SNHLY and CDR2 FYNNEI. This CDR3 comprises 12 residues. As originally analysed: The assay estimated nucleated cells by amplifying reference gene primers. Profiling relied on immunoSEQ multiplex PCR, and the TCRdb table lists in-frame clones only, not all of them. D and trimming were read from the DNA, whereas the V and J calls and clone size are those reported in that table. Of hundreds of thousands of clones in the sample, around 89% are singletons; the top ten hold approximately 1%. The sample was PBMCs or T cells enriched from blood (not recorded which). V and J are TRBV2 and TRBJ2-7; D might be TRBD1 (6 bases). The receptor comes from a man in his late teens or twenties who had recovered from COVID-19. The CDR3 nucleotides are TGTGCCAGCAGTCTACAGGGATACGAGCAGTACTTC. Protein: CASSLQGYEQYF.